This T cell receptor (beta chain) came from a study of regulatory T cells in long-lasting Graves disease. Investigators prepared the TCR beta libraries by applying iRepertoire HTBI primers and Arm-PCR of CDR3 regions. From the multiplex PCR reads, TCRdb called clonotypes with MiXCR, one entry per CDR3 protein. The repertoire includes fewer than 550,000 distinct CDR3 sequences, approximately 21% of them detected once, and roughly 6.9% sits in the top ten. This clonotype has a handful of counts. V lost 4 bases, J lost 2 bases, and 15 bases lay in between. CDR3 length equals 15 residues. Germline V gene data show CDR1 as SGHDN and CDR2 as FVKESK. The time point: persistent/refractory GD, antithyroid drugs over 5 years with positive TRAb. The TCR library used RNA extracted from PBMCs.

The chain uses TRBV14 and TRBJ2-7; D perhaps matches TRBD2 (7 bases). The starting material was peripheral blood mononuclear cells (PBMCs), obtained when the disease was refractory, from a patient treated with antithyroid drugs. This clonotype originated in a female donor with Graves disease. Here the CDR3 DNA reads TGTGCCAGCAGCCGGGGGGGCAGGACCACCTACGAGCAGTACTTC. Its protein product is CASSRGGRTTYEQYF.